The source of this T cell receptor (beta chain) is a study of memory CD8 T cells in hepatitis C reinfection (dated by TCRdb to the late 2010s). Describing the broader study: Two consecutive HCV infections were spontaneously resolved by three donors, whereas a primary infection was cleared by two donors who then became chronically infected after reinfection. An HCV reinfection was defined as a positive HCV RNA test that came after two negative tests taken at least 60 days apart. Pre-reinfection samples were collected between 55 and 20 weeks before reinfection was detected. Across an HCV reinfection episode in several donors, the study followed the TCR beta repertoire of virus-specific CD8 T cells over time. Roughly five reinfection cases with stored pre-reinfection samples were identified between the late 2000s and the early 2010s. In the reinfection study, participants who had previously resolved an HCV infection were followed up every 3 months.

Turning to this clone: The antigen it binds to is not known. Per-base qualities were not stored, and no clone one base away is much larger.

What this sample's time point label stands for: pre-reinfection, 55 to 20 weeks before reinfection detection. Sorted cells were sequenced directly ex vivo, without in vitro expansion prior to TCR sequencing. The donors were people who inject drugs and were enrolled in Canada's Montreal Acute Hepatitis C Cohort Study (HEPCO). As controls, total naive CD8 T cells, sorted as viable CD3+ CD8+ CD45RO-, were obtained from a couple of donors at each of the three reinfection time points. Before sorting, cryopreserved peripheral blood mononuclear cells were thawed, and CD8 T cells were purified from the thawed cells. CD8 T cells were enriched by negative selection with the MACS CD8+ T cell Isolation Kit. Cells were sorted on a BD FACSAria II sorter running FACSDiva software, and FlowJo was used to analyze the data. Overall study results and their limits: With only 5 or 6 donors, the study could not reach definitive conclusions about public clonotypes linked to secondary clearance.

Preparation of the library involved the immunoSEQ multiplex PCR assay. Genomic DNA was extracted from the sorted cells, and Adaptive Biotechnologies' automated high-throughput method was used to sequence the TCR beta V, D and J regions. A two-step, bias-controlled multiplex PCR was used to amplify CDR3 regions. Amplified TCR beta libraries were sequenced on an Illumina instrument. The published analysis was carried out like this. Demultiplexed reads were processed to reduce amplification and sequencing bias, and CDR3 sequences were assigned to gene families using the IMGT database. ImmunoSEQ software version 2.0 was used to analyze the repertoire data. Clonotype lists were filtered to remove out-of-frame sequences and sequences containing stop codons in the CDR3. Clonotypes with a frequency below 0.01% were excluded because such low-frequency clonotypes corresponded to less than one cell. Richness was calculated by dividing observed richness by input cell number, and evenness was calculated by dividing Shannon entropy by log observed richness. Simpson diversity and Morisita-Horn overlap indices were used to quantify repertoire diversity and similarity between time points. Clonotypes were categorized as dominant (>1%), sub-dominant (0.5-0.99%), low abundance (0.1-0.49%) or lowest abundance (<0.1%). The germline index was obtained by subtracting total nucleotide additions from total CDR3 length and then dividing the result by total CDR3 length. Entries here come from immuneACCESS through TCRdb and include only in-frame sequences with V and J called. Some clones fail to appear in such tables; in the studies checked, an unresolved V gene covers under half of the shortfall, and the cause of the remainder is unknown. That table supplies the V and J calls and clone size; D and trimming were determined from the DNA. The sample data list roughly 6,200 clones, and 80% to 90% of these were observed just once. The ten largest clones add up to approximately 23% of the sample.

V ends up 1 base short and J 7 bases short, with an unmatched junction base count of 8. The CDR1 and CDR2 encoded by the germline V gene (reference sequence) are LNHDA and SQIVND. Including cysteine and phenylalanine, the CDR3 has 16 amino acids. Here the CDR3 DNA is all that survives: 48 bases in frame from base 1. Sequencing was performed on naive CD8+ T cells sorted from blood. The sample's cell subset or site, from its label and the paper: total naive CD8+CD45RO- T cells. The chain is encoded by TRBV19 joined to TRBJ2-1, with 9 bases matching TRBD2. This clonotype originated in a man over 45 with hepatitis C virus infection. The CDR3 here reads CASSIAISGSRNEQFF. The nucleotide sequence is TGTGCCAGTAGTATAGCGATTAGCGGGAGTAGGAATGAGCAGTTCTTC.